This is a list of T cell receptor beta chains from one sample in a study of blood T cell repertoires in COVID-19. Measured with immunoSEQ multiplex PCR; TCRdb has only the in-frame clones, and not every one. The data contain approximately 330,000 clones, roughly 89% of them seen just once; the ten biggest clones take up 1%. Sequenced: peripheral blood. These receptor sequences come from a woman between 40 and 55 years old with COVID-19, enrolled during active disease. Both conserved end residues are part of each CDR3. The D gene is left open where the match is weak. For some rows the clone size is stated as once, few or many, or as a class when expanded; others skip it.

>TRBJ2-6|-|-|TRBV7-6
TGTGCCAGCAGCCCCACTTTCTCTGGGGCCAACGTCCTGACTTTC
CASSPTFSGANVLTF
>TRBJ2-4|-|TRBD2|TRBV9
TGTGCCAGCAGCCAAGGGACTAGCCAAGGCATTCAGTACTTC
CASSQGTSQGIQYF
>TRBJ2-5|-|-|TRBV15
TGTGCCACCAGCAGAGATCACGGGGAGACCCAGTACTTC
CATSRDHGETQYF
>TRBJ1-5|-|-|TRBV3-1/TRBV3-2
TGTGCCAGGACTGACAGGTCCTCGCAGCCCCAGCATTTT
CARTDRSSQPQHF
>TRBJ1-2|-|-|TRBV6-5
TGTGCCAGCAGACCAAGGGGGACCCCGGGAGGCTACACCTTC
CASRPRGTPGGYTF
>TRBJ1-2|-|-|TRBV7-9
TGTGCCAGCATCGCACCGGGGGGACCCTATGGCTACACCTTC
CASIAPGGPYGYTF
>TRBJ2-3|-|-|TRBV27
TGTGCCACTACCAAATGGGATACGCAGTATTTT
CATTKWDTQYF
>TRBJ1-3|-|-|TRBV5-4
TGTGCCAGCAGCTCAAAGCTCGCCGGAAACACCATATATTTT
CASSSKLAGNTIYF
>TRBJ2-7|-|-|TRBV7-9
TGTGCCAGCAGCTTACTGCGTGAGGATCCCTACGAGCAGTACTTC
CASSLLREDPYEQYF
>TRBJ1-5|-|-|TRBV6-1
TGTGCCAGCAGTGAAGGAGGGGGGGAACGGCCCCAGCATTTT
CASSEGGGERPQHF
>TRBJ2-1|few|TRBD2|TRBV9
TGTGCCAGCAGCGCCAGACTAGCGGGGGGGTACAATGAGCAGTTCTTC
CASSARLAGGYNEQFF
>TRBJ1-2|-|-|TRBV6-6
TGTGCCAGCAGAGGAGATGGCTACACCTTC
CASRGDGYTF
>TRBJ1-1|-|-|TRBV23-1
TGCGCCAGCAGTCAATCCCCGCCAAAATACAGGGACCGGACGACTGAAGCTTTCTTT
CASSQSPPKYRDRTTEAFF
>TRBJ1-4|-|TRBD1|TRBV19
TGTGCCAGTAGTATACCGGGACAGCTTAATGAAAAACTGTTTTTT
CASSIPGQLNEKLFF
>TRBJ1-1|-|-|TRBV5-1
TGCGCCAGCAGAACGGTCGGCACTGAAGCTTTCTTT
CASRTVGTEAFF
>TRBJ2-5|-|-|TRBV2
TGTGCCAGCAGTGACAGGGAAGAGACCCAGTACTTC
CASSDREETQYF
>TRBJ2-7|-|TRBD1|TRBV27
TGTGCCAGCAGTTTAGAGGCAGGGGGATACGAGCAGTACTTC
CASSLEAGGYEQYF
>TRBJ1-1|-|TRBD1|TRBV19
TGTGCCAGTAGTCTCCGTCCCGGGACAGGGGGAACTGAAGCTTTCTTT
CASSLRPGTGGTEAFF
>TRBJ2-4|-|TRBD2|TRBV11-1
TGTGCCAGCAGCTTATTCGGGAGGACTCCAAACATTCAGTACTTC
CASSLFGRTPNIQYF
>TRBJ1-5|-|-|TRBV4-2
TGTGCCAGCAGCCAAGAACGGACTTATCAGCCCCAGCATTTT
CASSQERTYQPQHF
>TRBJ2-6|-|-|TRBV6-2/TRBV6-3
TGTGCCAGCAGTTCGATGCGAGCCCTCTCTGGGGCCAACGTCCTGACTTTC
CASSSMRALSGANVLTF
>TRBJ2-7|few|-|TRBV7-6
TGTGCCAGCAGCTTATTGGACGGAGGAACCTACGAGCAGTACTTC
CASSLLDGGTYEQYF
>TRBJ1-5|-|-|TRBV2
TGTGCCAGCAGCCCCCTTTTCCCGGGCAATCAGCCCCAGCATTTT
CASSPLFPGNQPQHF
>TRBJ1-2|-|TRBD1|TRBV9
TGTGCCAGCAGCGTAGGAGGGGGCGCAGACTATGGCTACACCTTC
CASSVGGGADYGYTF
>TRBJ2-1|-|TRBD2|TRBV6-4
TGTGCCAGCAGTGACAGCGGGGGGGAGAATGAGCAGTTCTTC
CASSDSGGENEQFF
>TRBJ1-1|once|-|TRBV27
TGTGCCAGCAGTTCCGGCAGGGCCACTGAAGCTTTCTTT
CASSSGRATEAFF
>TRBJ2-3|once|TRBD2|TRBV9
TGTGCCAGCAGCGTGCTAGCGGGAGGTCAAACAGATACGCAGTATTTT
CASSVLAGGQTDTQYF
>TRBJ2-1|-|TRBD2|TRBV5-1
TGCGCCAGCAGCTTGGCCCGAGCGGGGGAGAATGAGCAGTTCTTC
CASSLARAGENEQFF
>TRBJ2-7|few|-|TRBV12-3/TRBV12-4
TGTGCCAGCAGTTTGAGGCCTCCTGGGGAGCAGTACTTC
CASSLRPPGEQYF
>TRBJ1-4|-|-|TRBV18
TGTGCCAGCTCACCACGAGGTACGAATGAAAAACTGTTTTTT
CASSPRGTNEKLFF
>TRBJ1-1|-|TRBD1|TRBV10-3
TGTGCCATCAGGGGCTATGACAGGGTGAACACTGAAGCTTTCTTT
CAIRGYDRVNTEAFF
>TRBJ2-7|few|TRBD2|TRBV10-3
TGTGCCATCAGTGAGTCGGGAGGGTGGGAGCAGTACTTC
CAISESGGWEQYF
>TRBJ2-3|-|TRBD2|TRBV18
TGTGCCAGCTCCCCGGCTAGCGGGGGGCGAGGGACAGATACGCAGTATTTT
CASSPASGGRGTDTQYF
>TRBJ2-1|-|TRBD1|TRBV9
TGTGCCAGCAGCGTAGATGGGTGGGGACAGCGGTTCTTC
CASSVDGWGQRFF
>TRBJ1-2|-|-|TRBV29-1
TGCAGCGTTTCGGGGGGAGGAGGCTACACCTTC
CSVSGGGGYTF
>TRBJ1-6|-|TRBD1|TRBV6-5
TGTGCCAGCAGTTACGGGGACAGGAATTCACCCCTCCACTTT
CASSYGDRNSPLHF
>TRBJ1-1|-|-|TRBV7-8
TGTGCCAGCAGCTTAACAGACAGTATGAACACTGAAGCTTTCTTT
CASSLTDSMNTEAFF
>TRBJ2-1|-|-|TRBV11-1
TGTGCCAGCAGCCGGAATCAGGGGGGTTCCTACAATGAGCAGTTCTTC
CASSRNQGGSYNEQFF
>TRBJ1-4|once|-|TRBV5-1
TGCGCCAGCAGCCCTGCTAGGAAAAGCAGAGATGAAAAACTGTTTTTT
CASSPARKSRDEKLFF
>TRBJ2-7|few|-|TRBV4-3
TGCGCCAGCAGCCAAGCCACGGGAGATACCGCCTACGAGCAGTACTTC
CASSQATGDTAYEQYF
>TRBJ2-7|-|TRBD2|TRBV7-9
TGTGCCAGCAGCTTCCTGACTAGCGGGTACGAGCAGTACTTC
CASSFLTSGYEQYF
>TRBJ1-2|-|-|TRBV19
TGTGCCAGTAGTATAGATCAGATCAGGCCCAGGGGCTACACCTTC
CASSIDQIRPRGYTF
>TRBJ2-5|-|-|TRBV4-1
TGCGCCAGCAGCCAAGGACGGACTTCTCAAGAGACCCAGTACTTC
CASSQGRTSQETQYF
>TRBJ1-1|-|-|TRBV6-5
TGTGCCAGCAGGATCGGACAGCCGAACACTGAAGCTTTCTTT
CASRIGQPNTEAFF
>TRBJ2-2|-|TRBD1|TRBV29-1
TGCAGCGTTGGGCAGGGGGCGAACACCGGGGAGCTGTTTTTT
CSVGQGANTGELFF
>TRBJ1-1|-|-|TRBV28
TGTGCCAGCAGTTTAAAGGTGAACAGGGAAGCTTTCTTT
CASSLKVNREAFF
>TRBJ1-1|-|TRBD1|TRBV6-2/TRBV6-3
TGTGCCAGCAGTTTGTGGACAGGGGGGAACACTGAAGCTTTCTTT
CASSLWTGGNTEAFF
>TRBJ2-7|-|-|TRBV7-8
TGTGCCAGCAGCCCGAACGGTATGGAGCAGTACTTC
CASSPNGMEQYF
>TRBJ2-7|-|TRBD1|TRBV7-2
TGTGCCAGCAGCTTATCCGGGACAGCCTACGAGCAGTACTTC
CASSLSGTAYEQYF
>TRBJ2-5|-|TRBD1|TRBV5-1
TGCGCCAGCAGCTTTAATCACGGACAGGGGATCGAGACCCAGTACTTC
CASSFNHGQGIETQYF
>TRBJ1-1|-|TRBD1|TRBV24-1
TGTGCCACCAGGGGGGGACAGTCGAACACTGAAGCTTTCTTT
CATRGGQSNTEAFF
>TRBJ2-3|-|-|TRBV9
TGTGCCAGCACCGCTGGGCCGGGAGCTTCAGATACGCAGTATTTT
CASTAGPGASDTQYF
>TRBJ2-1|-|TRBD2|TRBV11-1
TGTGCCAGCAGGGCTAGCGGAGTTAATGAGCAGTTCTTC
CASRASGVNEQFF
>TRBJ1-6|-|-|TRBV28
TGTGCCAGCAGTTTATTTCAGTTCTCCTATAATTCACCCCTCCACTTT
CASSLFQFSYNSPLHF